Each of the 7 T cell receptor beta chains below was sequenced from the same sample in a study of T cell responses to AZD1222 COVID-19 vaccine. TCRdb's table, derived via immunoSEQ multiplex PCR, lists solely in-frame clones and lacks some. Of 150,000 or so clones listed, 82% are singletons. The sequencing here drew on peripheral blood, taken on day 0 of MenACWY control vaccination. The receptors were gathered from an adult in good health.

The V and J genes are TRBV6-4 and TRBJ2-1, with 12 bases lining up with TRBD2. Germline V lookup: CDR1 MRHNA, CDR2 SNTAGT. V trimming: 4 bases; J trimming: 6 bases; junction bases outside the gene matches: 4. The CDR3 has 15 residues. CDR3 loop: CASSALAGGRNEQFF. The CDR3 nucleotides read TGTGCCAGCAGTGCGCTAGCGGGGGGGCGCAATGAGCAGTTCTTC.

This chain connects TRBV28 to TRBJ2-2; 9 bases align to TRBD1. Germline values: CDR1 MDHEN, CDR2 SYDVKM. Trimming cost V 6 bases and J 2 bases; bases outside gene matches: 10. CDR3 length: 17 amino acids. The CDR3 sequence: CASRKQGANPNTGELFF. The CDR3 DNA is TGTGCCAGCAGGAAACAGGGGGCCAACCCTAACACCGGGGAGCTGTTTTTT.

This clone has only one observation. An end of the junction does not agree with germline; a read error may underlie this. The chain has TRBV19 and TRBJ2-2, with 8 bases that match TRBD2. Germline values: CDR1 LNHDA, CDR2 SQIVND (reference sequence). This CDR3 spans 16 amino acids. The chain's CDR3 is CASRIAGSPNTGELFF. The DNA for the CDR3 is TGTGCCAGTAGGATAGCGGGGTCGCCGAACACCGGGGAGCTGTTTTTT.

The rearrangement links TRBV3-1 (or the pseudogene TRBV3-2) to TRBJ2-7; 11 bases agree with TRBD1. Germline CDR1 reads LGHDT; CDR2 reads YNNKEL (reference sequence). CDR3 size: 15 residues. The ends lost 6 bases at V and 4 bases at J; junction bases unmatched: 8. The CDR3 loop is CASSLGQGARYEQYV. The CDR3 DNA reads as TGTGCCAGCAGTCTTGGACAGGGGGCGCGGTACGAGCAGTACGTC.

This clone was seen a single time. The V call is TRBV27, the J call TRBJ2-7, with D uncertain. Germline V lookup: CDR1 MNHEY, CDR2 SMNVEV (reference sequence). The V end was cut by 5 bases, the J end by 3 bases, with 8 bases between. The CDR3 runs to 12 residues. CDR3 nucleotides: TGTGCCAGCAGTCCTCCCGGCTACGAGCAGTACGTC. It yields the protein CASSPPGYEQYV.

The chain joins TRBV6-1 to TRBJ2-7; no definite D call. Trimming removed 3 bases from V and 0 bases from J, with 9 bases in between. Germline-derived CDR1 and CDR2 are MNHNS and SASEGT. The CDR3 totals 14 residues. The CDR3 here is CASSDRKDSYEQYF. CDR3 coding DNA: TGTGCCAGCAGTGACAGGAAGGACTCCTACGAGCAGTACTTC.

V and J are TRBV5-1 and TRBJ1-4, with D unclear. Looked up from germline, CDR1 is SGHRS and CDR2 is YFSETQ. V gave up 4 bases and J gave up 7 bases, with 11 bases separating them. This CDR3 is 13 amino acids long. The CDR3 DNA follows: TGCGCCAGCAGCGACGCCCCAGGTGAAAAACTGTTTTTT. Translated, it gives CASSDAPGEKLFF.